This is a list of T cell receptor beta chains from one sample in a study of regulatory and conventional T cells in RAG deficiency. Measured with immunoSEQ multiplex PCR; TCRdb has only the in-frame clones, and not every one. This table holds tens of thousands of clones, 85% to 95% found once. These data are also associated with another study on regulatory T cells.

Sequenced material: Tregs sorted from blood. Source of these receptors: a human donor in good health. The CDR3 runs from the conserved cysteine through the conserved F or W. The D gene is left open where the match is weak.

TRBJ2-7	TRBV7-8	NA	TGTGCCAGCAGCTTAACCTGGAGCTCCTACGAGCAGTACTTC	CASSLTWSSYEQYF
TRBJ1-4	TRBV13	TRBD1	TGTGCCAGCAGCAAAACCGGGACAGATGAAAAACTGTTTTTT	CASSKTGTDEKLFF
TRBJ1-2	TRBV7-8	TRBD1	TGTGCCAGCAGCTTACAGGGGGCATATGGCTACACCTTC	CASSLQGAYGYTF
TRBJ2-7	TRBV7-8	TRBD2	TGTGCCAGCAGCTCGGGACTAGCGGGGACCTACGAGCAGTACTTC	CASSSGLAGTYEQYF
TRBJ2-7	TRBV7-2	TRBD2	TGTGCCAGCAGCTTAGGTGGCGGGAGGACCTACGAGCAGTACTTC	CASSLGGGRTYEQYF
TRBJ2-3	TRBV30	NA	TGTGCCTGGGGCCGGGGGTCAGATACGCAGTATTTT	CAWGRGSDTQYF
TRBJ2-5	TRBV9	NA	TGTGCCAGCAGCGTAGGGGGGGCAGAGACCCAGTACTTC	CASSVGGAETQYF
TRBJ1-2	TRBV6-5	TRBD1	TGTGCCAGCAGTTACGAAGAGGGGGCCAACTATGGCTACACCTTC	CASSYEEGANYGYTF
TRBJ1-2	TRBV19	NA	TGTGCCAGTAGACCAAAGGGGCTTATATATGGCTACACCTTC	CASRPKGLIYGYTF
TRBJ1-2	TRBV6-5	TRBD1	TGTGCCAGCAGCCGGACAGGGGGGATCTATGGCTACACCTTC	CASSRTGGIYGYTF
TRBJ2-4	TRBV27	TRBD1	TGTGCCAGCAGCCCTCAGGGGGCGTGGGGGGCCAAAAACATTCAGTACTTC	CASSPQGAWGAKNIQYF
TRBJ2-7	TRBV12-2	NA	TGTGCAAGTCGCTTACATTTTCGGAGGGGACTGCCATCCTACGAGCAGTACTTC	CASRLHFRRGLPSYEQYF